This paragraph covers one T cell receptor beta chain sequence. The data are from a study of tumor-infiltrating lymphocytes in primary liver carcinoma. At the level of the study: The study enrolled male and female patients aged 30 to 69 years. The study reported T1-T3 N0M0 tumors spanning 4.2 to 10 cm.

V shed 1 base, J shed 7 bases, and the junction held 5 bases outside the gene matches. This CDR3 has 14 amino acids. Germline-derived CDR1 and CDR2 are MGHDK and SYGVNS. Unsorted whole blood yielded blood RNA, and germline DNA was extracted as well. TCR beta cDNA was reverse-transcribed from about 550 ng of total RNA. The reaction used a constant-region primer and ProtoScript II reverse transcriptase. Slightly modified ARM-PCR with three nested multiplex PCR rounds yielded TCR beta libraries. Primers for the first two PCR rounds were TRBV1-TRBV30 forward primers and a C-beta reverse primer (around 11 cycles per round). TCRdb used MiXCR to reprocess the multiplex PCR reads, holding one entry per CDR3 protein. This table has 250,000 to 400,000 distinct CDR3 sequences, approximately 65% appearing once.

The clonotype comes from a man aged 35-49 years with primary liver carcinoma and hepatitis B virus infection. The chain links TRBV25-1 to TRBJ1-2; 8 nucleotides align to TRBD1. Sequencing was carried out using peripheral blood. The CDR3 bases are TGTGCCAGCAGTGAATCCAGGGGGCTTGGTGGCTACACCTTC. Amino acids: CASSESRGLGGYTF.